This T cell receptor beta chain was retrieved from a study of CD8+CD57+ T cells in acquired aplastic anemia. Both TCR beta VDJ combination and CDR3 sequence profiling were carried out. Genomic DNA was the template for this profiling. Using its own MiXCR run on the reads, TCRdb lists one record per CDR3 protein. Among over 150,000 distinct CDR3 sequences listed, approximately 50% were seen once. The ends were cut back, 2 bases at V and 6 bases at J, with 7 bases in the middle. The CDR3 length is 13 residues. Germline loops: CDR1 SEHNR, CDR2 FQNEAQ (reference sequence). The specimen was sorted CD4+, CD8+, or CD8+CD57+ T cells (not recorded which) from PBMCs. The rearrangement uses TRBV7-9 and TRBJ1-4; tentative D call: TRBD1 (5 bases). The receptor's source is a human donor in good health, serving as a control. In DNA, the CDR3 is TGTGCCAGCAGCTTACGGGGGGATGAAAAACTGTTTTTT. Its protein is CASSLRGDEKLFF.